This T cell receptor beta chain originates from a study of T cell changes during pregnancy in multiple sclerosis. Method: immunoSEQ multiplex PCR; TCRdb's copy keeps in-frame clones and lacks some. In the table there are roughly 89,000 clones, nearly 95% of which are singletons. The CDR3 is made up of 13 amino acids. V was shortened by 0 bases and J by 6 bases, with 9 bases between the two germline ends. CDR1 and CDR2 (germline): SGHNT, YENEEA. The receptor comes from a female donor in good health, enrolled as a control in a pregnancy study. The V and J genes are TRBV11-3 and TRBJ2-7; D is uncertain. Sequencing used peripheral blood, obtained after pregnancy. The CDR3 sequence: CASSLDSFGEQYF. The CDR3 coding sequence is TGTGCCAGCAGCTTAGATAGCTTTGGCGAGCAGTACTTC.